This TCR beta chain was recovered during a study of T-cell memory formation after mild COVID-19. With 2 bases removed from V and 5 bases from J, the gap between germline ends came to 2 bases. Germline CDR1 reads SGDLS; CDR2 reads YYNGEE. CDR3 length: 11 residues. This clonotype appeared a few times. One entry per CDR3 protein, called by TCRdb with MiXCR from the 5' RACE reads. The table includes 100,000 to 150,000 distinct CDR3 sequences, about 15% detected once. The sample was PBMCs or a T cell subset sorted from them (not recorded which). The receptor comes from an adult woman who had mild COVID-19 (a few samples of this study predate the infection). Cell type and time point are not known. This chain uses TRBV9 with TRBJ2-1; no reliable D call. CDR3 sequence (DNA): TGTGCCAGCAGCGTCCACAATGAGCAGTTCTTC. Translation gives CASSVHNEQFF. The full variable domain, rest sourced from reference TRBV9 and TRBJ2-1, is DSGVTQTPKHLITATGQRVTLRCSPRSGDLSVYWYQQSLDQGLQFLIQYYNGEERAKGNILERFSAQQFPDLHSELNLSSLELGDSALYFCASSVHNEQFFGPGTRLTVL.